This TCR beta chain was sequenced during a study of T cells in Graves' hyperthyroidism and ophthalmopathy. It was RNA transcripts that yielded the amplified TCR beta CDR3 regions. Researchers ran a first-round RT-PCR on the TCR CDR3 using the HTBI primer set. MiXCR was run by TCRdb on the multiplex PCR reads, yielding one entry per CDR3 protein. The data contain about 380,000 distinct CDR3 sequences, less than 20% of them seen just once; the ten biggest clones take up 35% to 45%. The CDR3 is made up of 11 amino acids. The V gene lost 9 bases and the J gene lost 14 bases, with 14 bases spanning the gap. Ten or more counts support this clonotype.

The rearrangement uses TRBV12-3 or TRBV12-4 and TRBJ1-6; tentatively, D is TRBD1 (6 bases). The sequenced sample consisted of blood. This TCR derives from a man aged 18 to 29 with Graves' ophthalmopathy. Here the CDR3 reads CASRGAQALHF. In nucleotides, the CDR3 is TGTGCCAGTCGGGGGGCCCAAGCCCTCCACTTT.